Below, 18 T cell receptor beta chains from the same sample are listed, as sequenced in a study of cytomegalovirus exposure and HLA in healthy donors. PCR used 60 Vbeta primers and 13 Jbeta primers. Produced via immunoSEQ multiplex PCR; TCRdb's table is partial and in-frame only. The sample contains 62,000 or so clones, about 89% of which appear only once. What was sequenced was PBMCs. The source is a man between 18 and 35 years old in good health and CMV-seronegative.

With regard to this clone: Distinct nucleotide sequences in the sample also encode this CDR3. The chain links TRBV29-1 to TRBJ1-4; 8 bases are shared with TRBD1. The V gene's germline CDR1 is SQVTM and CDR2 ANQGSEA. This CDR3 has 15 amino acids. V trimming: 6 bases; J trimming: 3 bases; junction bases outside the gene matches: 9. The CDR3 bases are TGCAGCGTAGGGGACAGGTTTCTGGCTAATGAAAAACTGTTTTTT. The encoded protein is CSVGDRFLANEKLFF.

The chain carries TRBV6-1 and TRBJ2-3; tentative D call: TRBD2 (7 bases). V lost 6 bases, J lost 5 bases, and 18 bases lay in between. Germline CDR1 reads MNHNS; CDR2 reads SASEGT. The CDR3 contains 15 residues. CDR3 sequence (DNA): TGTGCCAGCAGGGGGAGGGGGGGGTACGGAGATACGCAGTATTTT. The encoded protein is CASRGRGGYGDTQYF.

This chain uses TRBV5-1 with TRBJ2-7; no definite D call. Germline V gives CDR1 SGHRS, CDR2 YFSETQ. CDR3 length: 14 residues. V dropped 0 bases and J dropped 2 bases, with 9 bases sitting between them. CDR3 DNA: TGCGCCAGCAGCTTGGTTTCAGACACCTACGAGCAGTACTTC. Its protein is CASSLVSDTYEQYF.

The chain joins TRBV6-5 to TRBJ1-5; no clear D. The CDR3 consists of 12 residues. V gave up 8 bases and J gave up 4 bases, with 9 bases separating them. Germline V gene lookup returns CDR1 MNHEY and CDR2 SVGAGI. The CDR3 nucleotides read TGTGCCAGCGGAGCTTCAAATCAGCCCCAGCATTTT. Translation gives CASGASNQPQHF.

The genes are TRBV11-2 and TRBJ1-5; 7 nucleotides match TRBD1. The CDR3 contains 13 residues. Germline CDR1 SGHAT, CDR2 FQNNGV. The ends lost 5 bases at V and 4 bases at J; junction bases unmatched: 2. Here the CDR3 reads CASSRDRNQPQHF. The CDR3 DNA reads TGTGCCAGCAGCAGGGACAGAAATCAGCCCCAGCATTTT.

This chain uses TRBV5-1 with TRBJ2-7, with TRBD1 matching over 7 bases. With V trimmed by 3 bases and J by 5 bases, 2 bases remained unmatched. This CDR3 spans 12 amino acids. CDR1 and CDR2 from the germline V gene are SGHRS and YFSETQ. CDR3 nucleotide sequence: TGCGCCAGCAGCTCACAGGGGAACGAGCAGTACTTC. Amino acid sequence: CASSSQGNEQYF.

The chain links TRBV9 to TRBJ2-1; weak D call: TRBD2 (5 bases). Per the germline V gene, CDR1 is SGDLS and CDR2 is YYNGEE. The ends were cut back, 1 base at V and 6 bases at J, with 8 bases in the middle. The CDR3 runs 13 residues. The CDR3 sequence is CASSVLAGNEQFF. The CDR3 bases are TGTGCCAGCAGCGTACTGGCGGGCAATGAGCAGTTCTTC.

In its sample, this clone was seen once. The CDR3 is CASGSTTSGGVAGELFF. DNA for the CDR3: TGTGCTAGTGGTTCGACAACTAGCGGGGGAGTCGCCGGGGAGCTGTTTTTT. J is TRBJ2-2 and V is TRBV12-5, with TRBD2 matching 11 bases. Germline V lookup: CDR1 LGHNT, CDR2 FRNRAP. The J segment lost 6 bases and the V segment lost 4 bases, leaving 10 bases of the junction unmatched. The CDR3 runs 17 residues.

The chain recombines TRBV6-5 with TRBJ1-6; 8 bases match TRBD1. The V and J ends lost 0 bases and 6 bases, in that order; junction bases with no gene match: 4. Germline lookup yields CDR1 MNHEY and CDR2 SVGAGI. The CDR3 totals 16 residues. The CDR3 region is CASSYSGQGFNSPLHF. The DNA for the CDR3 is TGTGCCAGCAGTTACTCTGGACAGGGCTTTAATTCACCCCTCCACTTT.

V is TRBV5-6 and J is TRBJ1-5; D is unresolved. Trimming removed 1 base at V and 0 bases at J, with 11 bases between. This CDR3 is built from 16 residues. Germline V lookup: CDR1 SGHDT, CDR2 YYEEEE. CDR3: CASSLKSRSSNQPQHF. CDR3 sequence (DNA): TGTGCCAGCAGCTTGAAGTCCAGGTCTAGCAATCAGCCCCAGCATTTT.

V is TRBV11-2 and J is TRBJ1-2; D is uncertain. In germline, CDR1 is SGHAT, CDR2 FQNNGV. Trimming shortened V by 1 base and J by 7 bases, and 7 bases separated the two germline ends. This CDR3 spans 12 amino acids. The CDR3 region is CASSLAGRGYTF. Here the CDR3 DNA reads TGTGCCAGCAGCTTAGCTGGCCGTGGCTACACCTTC.

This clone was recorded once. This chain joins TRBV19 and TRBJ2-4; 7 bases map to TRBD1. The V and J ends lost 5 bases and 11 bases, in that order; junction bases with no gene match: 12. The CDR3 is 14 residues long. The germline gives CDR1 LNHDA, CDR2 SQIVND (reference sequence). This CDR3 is CASSSTGTAKFQYF. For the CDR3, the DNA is TGTGCCAGTAGTTCCACCGGGACAGCCAAGTTTCAGTACTTC.

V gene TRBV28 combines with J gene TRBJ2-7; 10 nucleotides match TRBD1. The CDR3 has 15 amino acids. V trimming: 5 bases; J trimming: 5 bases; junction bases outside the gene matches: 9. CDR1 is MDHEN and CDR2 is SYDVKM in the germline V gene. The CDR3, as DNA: TGTGCCAGCAGTGGGTCCGGGACAGGGGACCACGAGCAGTACTTC. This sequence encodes CASSGSGTGDHEQYF. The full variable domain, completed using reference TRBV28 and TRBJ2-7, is DVKVTQSSRYLVKRTGEKVFLECVQDMDHENMFWYRQDPGLGLRLIYFSYDVKMKEKGDIPEGYSVSREKKERFSLILESASTNQTSMYLCASSGSGTGDHEQYFGPGTRLTVT.

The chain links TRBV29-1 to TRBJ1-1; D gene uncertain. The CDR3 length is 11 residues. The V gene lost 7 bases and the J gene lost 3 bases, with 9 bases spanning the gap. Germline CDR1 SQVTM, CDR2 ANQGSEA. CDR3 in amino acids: CSGGWDTEAFF. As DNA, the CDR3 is TGCAGCGGAGGTTGGGACACTGAAGCTTTCTTT.

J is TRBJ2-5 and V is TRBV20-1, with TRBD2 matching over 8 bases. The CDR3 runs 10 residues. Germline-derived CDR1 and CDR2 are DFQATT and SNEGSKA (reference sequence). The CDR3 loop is CRGGEETQYF. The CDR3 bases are TGCCGGGGGGGCGAGGAGACCCAGTACTTC.

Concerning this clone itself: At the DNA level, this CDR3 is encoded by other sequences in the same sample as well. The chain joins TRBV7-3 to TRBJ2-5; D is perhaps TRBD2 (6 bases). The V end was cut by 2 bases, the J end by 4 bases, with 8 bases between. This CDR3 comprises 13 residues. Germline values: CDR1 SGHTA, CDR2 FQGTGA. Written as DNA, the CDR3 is TGTGCCAGCAGCTTAGGCGGGGTAGAGACCCAGTACTTC. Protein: CASSLGGVETQYF.

The CDR3 spells CSVVLQGADNSPLHF. The CDR3 nucleotides read TGCAGCGTTGTCCTGCAGGGGGCAGATAATTCACCCCTCCACTTT. The chain has TRBV29-1 and TRBJ1-6, with 8 bases that match TRBD1. The CDR3 extends over 15 amino acids. Looked up from germline, CDR1 is SQVTM and CDR2 is ANQGSEA. V lost 4 bases and J lost 5; bases outside the gene matches: 7.

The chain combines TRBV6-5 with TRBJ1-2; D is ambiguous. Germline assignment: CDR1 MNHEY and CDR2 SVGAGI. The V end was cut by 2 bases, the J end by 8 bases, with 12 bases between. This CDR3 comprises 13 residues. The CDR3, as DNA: TGTGCCAGCAGTTACGTCCGAAGCCAAGGCTACACCTTC. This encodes CASSYVRSQGYTF.